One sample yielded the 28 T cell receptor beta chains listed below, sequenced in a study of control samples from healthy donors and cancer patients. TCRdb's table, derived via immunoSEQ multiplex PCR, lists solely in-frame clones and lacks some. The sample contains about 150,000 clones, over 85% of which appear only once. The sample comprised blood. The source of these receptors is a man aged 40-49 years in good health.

For the CDR3, the DNA is TGCGCCAGCAGCTTGGGGAATCAAGAGACCCAGTACTTC. Its translation: CASSLGNQETQYF. This chain joins TRBV5-1 and TRBJ2-5; no reliable D call. This CDR3 is 13 amino acids long. Looked up from germline, CDR1 is SGHRS and CDR2 is YFSETQ. V was trimmed by 0 bases and J by 2 bases, leaving 5 bases between them.

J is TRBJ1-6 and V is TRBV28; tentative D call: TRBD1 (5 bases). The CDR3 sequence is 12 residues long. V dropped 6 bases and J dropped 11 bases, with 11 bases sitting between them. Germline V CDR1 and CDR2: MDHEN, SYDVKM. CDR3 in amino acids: CASSSTGAPLHF. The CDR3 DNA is TGTGCCAGCAGCTCCACAGGTGCACCCCTCCACTTT.

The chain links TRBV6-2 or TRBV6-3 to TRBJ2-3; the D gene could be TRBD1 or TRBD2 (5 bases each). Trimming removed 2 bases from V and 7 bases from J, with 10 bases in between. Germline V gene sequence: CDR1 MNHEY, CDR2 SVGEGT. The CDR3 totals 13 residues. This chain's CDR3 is CASSYDRGYTQYF. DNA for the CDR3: TGTGCCAGCAGTTACGACAGAGGGTATACGCAGTATTTT.

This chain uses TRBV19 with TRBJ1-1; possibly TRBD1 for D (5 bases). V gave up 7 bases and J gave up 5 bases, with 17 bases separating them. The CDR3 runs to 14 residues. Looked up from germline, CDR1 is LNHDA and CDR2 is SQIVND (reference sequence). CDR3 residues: CASTRVGGRTEAFF. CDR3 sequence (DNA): TGTGCCAGTACTAGGGTCGGGGGTCGGACTGAAGCTTTCTTT.

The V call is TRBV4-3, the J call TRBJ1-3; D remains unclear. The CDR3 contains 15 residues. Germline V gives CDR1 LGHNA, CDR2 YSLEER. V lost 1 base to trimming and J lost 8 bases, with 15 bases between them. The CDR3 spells CASSQAANSVDTIYF. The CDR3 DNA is TGCGCCAGCAGCCAAGCAGCAAACAGTGTTGACACCATATATTTT.

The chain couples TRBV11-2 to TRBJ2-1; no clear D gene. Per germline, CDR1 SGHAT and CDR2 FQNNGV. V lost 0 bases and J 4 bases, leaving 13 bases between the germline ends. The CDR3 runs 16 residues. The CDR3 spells CASSLDRNYLYNEQFF. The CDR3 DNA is TGTGCCAGCAGCTTAGACCGGAACTACCTGTACAATGAGCAGTTCTTC.

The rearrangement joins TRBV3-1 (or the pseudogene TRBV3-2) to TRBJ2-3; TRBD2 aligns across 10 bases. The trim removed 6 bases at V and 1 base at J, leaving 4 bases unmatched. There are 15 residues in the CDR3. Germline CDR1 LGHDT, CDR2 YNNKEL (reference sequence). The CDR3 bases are TGTGCCAGCAGTAGTGGACTAGCGGGCACAGATACGCAGTATTTT. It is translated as CASSSGLAGTDTQYF.

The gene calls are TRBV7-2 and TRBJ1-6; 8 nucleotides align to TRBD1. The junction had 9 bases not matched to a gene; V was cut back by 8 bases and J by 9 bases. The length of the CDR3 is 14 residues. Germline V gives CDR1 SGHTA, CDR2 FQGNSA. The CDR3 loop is CASAGGWISSPLHF. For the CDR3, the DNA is TGTGCCAGCGCAGGGGGCTGGATAAGTTCACCCCTCCACTTT. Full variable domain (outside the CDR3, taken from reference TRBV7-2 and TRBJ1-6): GAGVSQSPSNKVTEKGKDVELRCDPISGHTALYWYRQSLGQGLEFLIYFQGNSAPDKSGLPSDRFSAERTGGSVSTLTIQRTQQEDSAVYLCASAGGWISSPLHFGNGTRLTVT.

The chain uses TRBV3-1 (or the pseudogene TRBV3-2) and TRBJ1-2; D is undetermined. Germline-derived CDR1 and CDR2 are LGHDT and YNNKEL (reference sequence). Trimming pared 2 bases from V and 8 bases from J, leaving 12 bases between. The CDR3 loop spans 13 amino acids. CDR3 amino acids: CASSQPLGIGYTF. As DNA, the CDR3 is TGTGCCAGCAGCCAACCACTGGGGATAGGCTACACCTTC.

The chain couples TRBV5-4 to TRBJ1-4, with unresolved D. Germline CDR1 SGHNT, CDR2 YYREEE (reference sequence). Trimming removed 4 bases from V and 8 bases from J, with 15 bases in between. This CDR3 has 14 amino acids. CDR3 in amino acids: CASSGGKLQEKLFF. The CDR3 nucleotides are TGTGCCAGCAGCGGCGGGAAGCTCCAGGAAAAACTGTTTTTT.

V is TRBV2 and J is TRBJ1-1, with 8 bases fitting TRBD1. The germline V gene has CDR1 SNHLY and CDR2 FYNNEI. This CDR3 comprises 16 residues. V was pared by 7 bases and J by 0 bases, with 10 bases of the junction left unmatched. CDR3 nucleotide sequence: TGTGCCAGCAACTACCCGACAGGGGAGGTGAACACTGAAGCTTTCTTT. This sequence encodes CASNYPTGEVNTEAFF.

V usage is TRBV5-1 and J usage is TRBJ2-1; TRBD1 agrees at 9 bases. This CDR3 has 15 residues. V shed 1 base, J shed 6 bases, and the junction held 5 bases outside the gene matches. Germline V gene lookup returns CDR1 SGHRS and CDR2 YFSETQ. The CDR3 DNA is TGCGCCAGCAGCTTGTGGGGACAGGGAAGCAATGAGCAGTTCTTC. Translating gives CASSLWGQGSNEQFF.

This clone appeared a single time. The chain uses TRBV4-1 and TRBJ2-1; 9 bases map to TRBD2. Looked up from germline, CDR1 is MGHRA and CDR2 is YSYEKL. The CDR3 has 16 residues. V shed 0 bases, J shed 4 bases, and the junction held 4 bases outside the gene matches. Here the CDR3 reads CASSQEWSGGYNEQFF. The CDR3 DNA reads TGCGCCAGCAGCCAAGAATGGAGCGGGGGGTACAATGAGCAGTTCTTC.

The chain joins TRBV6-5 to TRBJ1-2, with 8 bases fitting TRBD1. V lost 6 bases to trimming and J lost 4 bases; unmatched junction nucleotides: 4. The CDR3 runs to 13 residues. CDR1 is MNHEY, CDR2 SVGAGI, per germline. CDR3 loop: CASRGDRRYGYTF. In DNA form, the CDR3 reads TGTGCCAGCAGAGGGGACAGGCGCTATGGCTACACCTTC.

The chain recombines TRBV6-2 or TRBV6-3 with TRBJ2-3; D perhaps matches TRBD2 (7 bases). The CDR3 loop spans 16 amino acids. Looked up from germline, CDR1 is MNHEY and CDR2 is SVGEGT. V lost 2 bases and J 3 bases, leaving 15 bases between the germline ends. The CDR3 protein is CASSYGRGRTTDTQYF. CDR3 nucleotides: TGTGCCAGCAGTTACGGGCGGGGGCGAACGACAGATACGCAGTATTTT.

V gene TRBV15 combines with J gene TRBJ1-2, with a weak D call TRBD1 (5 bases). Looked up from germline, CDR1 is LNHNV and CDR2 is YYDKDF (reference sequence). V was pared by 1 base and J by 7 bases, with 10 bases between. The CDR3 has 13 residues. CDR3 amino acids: CATSRGLGGGYTF. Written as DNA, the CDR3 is TGTGCCACCAGCAGAGGTCTCGGGGGTGGCTACACCTTC.

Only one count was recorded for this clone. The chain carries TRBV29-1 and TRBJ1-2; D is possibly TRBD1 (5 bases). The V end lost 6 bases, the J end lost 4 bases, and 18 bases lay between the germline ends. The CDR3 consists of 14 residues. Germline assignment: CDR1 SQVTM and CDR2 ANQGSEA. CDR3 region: CSVGLPGRTYGYTF. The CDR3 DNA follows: TGCAGCGTGGGGCTTCCAGGCAGGACCTATGGCTACACCTTC.

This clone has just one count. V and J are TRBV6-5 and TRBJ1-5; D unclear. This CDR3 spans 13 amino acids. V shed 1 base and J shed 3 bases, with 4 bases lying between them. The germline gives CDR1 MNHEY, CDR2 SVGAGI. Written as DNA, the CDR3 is TGTGCCAGCAGTTACTTTGTCAATCAGCCCCAGCATTTT. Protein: CASSYFVNQPQHF.

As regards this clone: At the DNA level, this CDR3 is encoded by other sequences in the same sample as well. The CDR3 DNA reads TGTGCCAGCAGTTTAAAGAGGTACACTGAAGCTTTCTTT. This translates into CASSLKRYTEAFF. V is TRBV28 and J is TRBJ1-1, with D uncertain. Between the trimmed V and J ends, which lost 2 bases and 3 bases, there was a span of 7 bases. CDR3 length equals 13 residues. CDR1 and CDR2 (germline): MDHEN, SYDVKM.

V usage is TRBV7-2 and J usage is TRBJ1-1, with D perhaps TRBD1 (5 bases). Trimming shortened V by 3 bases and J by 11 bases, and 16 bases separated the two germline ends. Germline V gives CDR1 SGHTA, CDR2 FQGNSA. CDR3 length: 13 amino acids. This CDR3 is CASSFRTGPGAFF. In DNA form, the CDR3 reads TGTGCCAGCAGCTTTAGGACGGGACCGGGGGCTTTCTTT.

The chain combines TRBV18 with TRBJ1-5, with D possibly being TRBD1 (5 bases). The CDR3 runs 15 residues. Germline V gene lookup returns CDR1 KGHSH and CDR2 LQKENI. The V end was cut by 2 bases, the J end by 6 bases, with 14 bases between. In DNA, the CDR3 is TGTGCCAGCTCACCAGGAGAGGGGCCGGGTCAGCCCCAGCATTTT. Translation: CASSPGEGPGQPQHF.

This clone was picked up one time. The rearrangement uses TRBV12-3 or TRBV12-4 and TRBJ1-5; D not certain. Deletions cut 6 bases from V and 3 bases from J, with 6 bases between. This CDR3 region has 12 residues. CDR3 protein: CASSFLNQPQHF. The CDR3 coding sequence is TGTGCCAGCAGCTTCCTCAATCAGCCCCAGCATTTT.

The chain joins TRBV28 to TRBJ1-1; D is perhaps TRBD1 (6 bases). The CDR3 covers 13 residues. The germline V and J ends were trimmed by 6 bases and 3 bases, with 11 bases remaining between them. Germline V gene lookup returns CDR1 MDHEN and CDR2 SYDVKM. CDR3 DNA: TGTGCCAGCAGCCCCCGACAGGACACTGAAGCTTTCTTT. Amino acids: CASSPRQDTEAFF.

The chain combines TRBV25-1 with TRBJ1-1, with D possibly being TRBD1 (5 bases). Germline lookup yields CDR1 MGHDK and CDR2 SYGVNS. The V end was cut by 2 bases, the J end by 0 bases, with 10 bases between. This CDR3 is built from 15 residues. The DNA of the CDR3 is TGTGCCAGCAGTGAAGGGCGGGGACTGAACACTGAAGCTTTCTTT. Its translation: CASSEGRGLNTEAFF.

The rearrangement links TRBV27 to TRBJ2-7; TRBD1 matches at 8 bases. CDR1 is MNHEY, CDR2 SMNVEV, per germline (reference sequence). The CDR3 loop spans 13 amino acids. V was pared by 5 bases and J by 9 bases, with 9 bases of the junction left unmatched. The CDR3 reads CASSGDRGGGQYF. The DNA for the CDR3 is TGTGCCAGCAGTGGAGACAGGGGAGGAGGGCAGTACTTC.

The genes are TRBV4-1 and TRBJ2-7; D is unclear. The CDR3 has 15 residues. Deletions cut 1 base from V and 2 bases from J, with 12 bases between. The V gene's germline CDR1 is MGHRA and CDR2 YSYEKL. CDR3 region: CASSQGGGRAYEQYF. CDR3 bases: TGCGCCAGCAGCCAAGGCGGCGGTAGGGCCTACGAGCAGTACTTC.

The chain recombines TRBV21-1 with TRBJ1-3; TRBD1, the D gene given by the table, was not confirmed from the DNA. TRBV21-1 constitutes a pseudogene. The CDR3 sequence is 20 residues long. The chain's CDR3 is CASSTLKGETGGAGGNTIYF. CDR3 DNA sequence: TGTGCCAGCAGCACCCTTAAAGGGGAGACAGGGGGCGCGGGTGGAAACACCATATATTTT.

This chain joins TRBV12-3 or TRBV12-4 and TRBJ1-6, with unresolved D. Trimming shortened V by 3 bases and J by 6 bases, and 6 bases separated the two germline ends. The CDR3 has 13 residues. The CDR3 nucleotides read TGTGCCAGCAGTTTGAACAGTAATTCACCCCTCCACTTT. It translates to CASSLNSNSPLHF.